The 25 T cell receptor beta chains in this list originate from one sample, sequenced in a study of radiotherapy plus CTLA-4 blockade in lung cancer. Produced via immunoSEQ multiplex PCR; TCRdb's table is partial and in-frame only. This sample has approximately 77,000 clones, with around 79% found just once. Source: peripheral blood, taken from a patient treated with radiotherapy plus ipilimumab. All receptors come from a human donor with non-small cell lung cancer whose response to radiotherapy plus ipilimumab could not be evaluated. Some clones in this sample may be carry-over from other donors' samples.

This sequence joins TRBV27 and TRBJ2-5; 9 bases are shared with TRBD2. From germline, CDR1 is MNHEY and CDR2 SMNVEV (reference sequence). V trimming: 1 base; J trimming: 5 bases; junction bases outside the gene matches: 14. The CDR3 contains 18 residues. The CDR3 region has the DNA TGTGCCAGCAGTTTATGGGGCGGGGGGGGTGGGCCGTTGGAGACCCAGTACTTC. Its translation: CASSLWGGGGGPLETQYF.

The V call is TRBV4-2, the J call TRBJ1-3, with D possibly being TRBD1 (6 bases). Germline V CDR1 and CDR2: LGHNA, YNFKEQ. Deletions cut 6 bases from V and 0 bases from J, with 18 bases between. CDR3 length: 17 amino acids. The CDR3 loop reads CASRLEPQGYSGNTIYF. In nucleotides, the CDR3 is TGTGCCAGCAGACTAGAACCCCAGGGGTACTCTGGAAACACCATATATTTT.

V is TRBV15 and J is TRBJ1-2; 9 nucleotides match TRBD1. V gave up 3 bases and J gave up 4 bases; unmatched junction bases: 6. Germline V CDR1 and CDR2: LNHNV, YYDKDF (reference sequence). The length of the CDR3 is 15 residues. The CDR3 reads CATSSNRGLSYGYTF. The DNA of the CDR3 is TGTGCCACCAGCAGTAACAGGGGGCTGAGCTATGGCTACACCTTC.

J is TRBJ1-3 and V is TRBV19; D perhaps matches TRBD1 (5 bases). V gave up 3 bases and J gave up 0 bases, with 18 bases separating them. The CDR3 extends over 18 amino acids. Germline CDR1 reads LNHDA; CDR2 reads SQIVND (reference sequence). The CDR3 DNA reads TGTGCCAGTAGTATCCGTCGAGGTGGGGCTCCCTCTGGAAACACCATATATTTT. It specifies CASSIRRGGAPSGNTIYF.

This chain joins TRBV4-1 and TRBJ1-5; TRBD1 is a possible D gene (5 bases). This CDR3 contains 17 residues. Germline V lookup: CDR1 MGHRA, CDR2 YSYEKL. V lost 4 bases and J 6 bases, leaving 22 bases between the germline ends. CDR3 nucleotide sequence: TGCGCCAGCAGCCCACGCCCGGGACTAGTCCGGAGTCAGCCCCAGCATTTT. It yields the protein CASSPRPGLVRSQPQHF.

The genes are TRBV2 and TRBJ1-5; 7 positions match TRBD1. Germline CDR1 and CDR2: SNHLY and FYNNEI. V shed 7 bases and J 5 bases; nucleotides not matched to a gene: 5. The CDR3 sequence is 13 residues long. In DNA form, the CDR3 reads TGTGCCAGCAATCGACAGGGCGATCAGCCCCAGCATTTT. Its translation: CASNRQGDQPQHF.

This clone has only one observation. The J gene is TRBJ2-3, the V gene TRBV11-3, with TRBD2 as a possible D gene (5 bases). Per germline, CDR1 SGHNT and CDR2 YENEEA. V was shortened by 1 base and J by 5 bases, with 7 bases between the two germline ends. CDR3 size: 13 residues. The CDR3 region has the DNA TGTGCCAGCAGCTTAGCGGGGTTAGATACGCAGTATTTT. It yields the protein CASSLAGLDTQYF.

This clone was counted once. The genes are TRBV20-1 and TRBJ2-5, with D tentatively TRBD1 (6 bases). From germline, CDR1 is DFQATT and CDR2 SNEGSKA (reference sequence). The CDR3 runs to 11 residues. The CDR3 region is CSRVQGETQYF. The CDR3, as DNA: TGCAGCCGGGTACAGGGTGAGACCCAGTACTTC.

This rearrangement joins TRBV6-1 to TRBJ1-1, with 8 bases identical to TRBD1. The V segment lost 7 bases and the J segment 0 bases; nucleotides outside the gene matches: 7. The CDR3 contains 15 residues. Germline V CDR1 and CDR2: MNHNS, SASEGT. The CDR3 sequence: CASNGQGTMNTEAFF. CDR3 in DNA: TGTGCCAGCAACGGACAGGGAACCATGAACACTGAAGCTTTCTTT.

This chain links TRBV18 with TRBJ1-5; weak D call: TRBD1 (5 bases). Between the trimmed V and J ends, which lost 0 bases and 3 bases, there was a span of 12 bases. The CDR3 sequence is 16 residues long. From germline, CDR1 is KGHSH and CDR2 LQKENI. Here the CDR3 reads CASSPPMGGVNQPQHF. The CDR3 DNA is TGTGCCAGCTCACCACCGATGGGGGGGGTCAATCAGCCCCAGCATTTT.

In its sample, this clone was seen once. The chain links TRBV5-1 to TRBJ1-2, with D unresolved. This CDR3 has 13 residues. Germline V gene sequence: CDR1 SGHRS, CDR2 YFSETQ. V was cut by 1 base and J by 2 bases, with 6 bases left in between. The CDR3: CASSLQLNYGYTF. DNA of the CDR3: TGCGCCAGCAGCTTGCAACTGAACTATGGCTACACCTTC.

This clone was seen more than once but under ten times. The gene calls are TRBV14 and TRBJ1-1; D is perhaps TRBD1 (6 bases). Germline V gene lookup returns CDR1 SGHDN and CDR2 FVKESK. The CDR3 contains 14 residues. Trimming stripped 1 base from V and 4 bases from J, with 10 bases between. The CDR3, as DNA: TGTGCCAGCAGCCAAGCGAACAGGGCCACTGAAGCTTTCTTT. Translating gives CASSQANRATEAFF.

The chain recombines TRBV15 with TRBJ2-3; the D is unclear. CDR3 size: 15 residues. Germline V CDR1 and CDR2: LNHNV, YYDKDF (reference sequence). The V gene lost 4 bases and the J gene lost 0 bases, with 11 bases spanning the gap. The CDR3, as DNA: TGTGCCACCAGCAAAGGAACAGCCAGCACAGATACGCAGTATTTT. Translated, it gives CATSKGTASTDTQYF.

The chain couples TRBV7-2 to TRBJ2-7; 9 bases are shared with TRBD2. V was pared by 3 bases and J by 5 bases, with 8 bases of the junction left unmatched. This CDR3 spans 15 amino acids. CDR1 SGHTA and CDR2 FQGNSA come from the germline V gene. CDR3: CASSFGSGGLNEQYF. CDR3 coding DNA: TGTGCCAGCAGCTTTGGTAGCGGGGGCTTAAACGAGCAGTACTTC.

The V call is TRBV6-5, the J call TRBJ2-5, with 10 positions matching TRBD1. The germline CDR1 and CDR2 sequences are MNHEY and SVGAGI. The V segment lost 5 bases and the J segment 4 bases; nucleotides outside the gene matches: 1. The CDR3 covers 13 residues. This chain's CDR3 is CASSRTGGETQYF. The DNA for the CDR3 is TGTGCCAGCAGTCGGACAGGGGGAGAGACCCAGTACTTC.

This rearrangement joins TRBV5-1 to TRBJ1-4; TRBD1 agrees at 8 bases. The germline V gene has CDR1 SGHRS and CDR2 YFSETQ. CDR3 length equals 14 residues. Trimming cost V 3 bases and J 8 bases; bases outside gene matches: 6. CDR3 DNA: TGCGCCAGCAGCTGGTCAGGGGGCAAAGAAAAACTGTTTTTT. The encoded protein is CASSWSGGKEKLFF.

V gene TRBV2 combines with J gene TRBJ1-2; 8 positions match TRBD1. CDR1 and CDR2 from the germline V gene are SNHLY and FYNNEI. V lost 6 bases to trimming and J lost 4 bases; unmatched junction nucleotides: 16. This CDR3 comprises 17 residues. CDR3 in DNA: TGTGCCAGCAGATCTCGTGGGACAGGAGTCTATGGCTATGGCTACACCTTC. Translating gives CASRSRGTGVYGYGYTF.

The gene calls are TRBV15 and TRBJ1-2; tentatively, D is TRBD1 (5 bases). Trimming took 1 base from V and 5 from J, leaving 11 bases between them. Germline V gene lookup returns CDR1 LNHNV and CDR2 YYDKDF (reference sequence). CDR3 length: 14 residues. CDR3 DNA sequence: TGTGCCACCAGCAGAGTGGGGCAACCATATGGCTACACCTTC. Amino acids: CATSRVGQPYGYTF. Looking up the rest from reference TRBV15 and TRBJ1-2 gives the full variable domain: DAMVIQNPRYQVTQFGKPVTLSCSQTLNHNVMYWYQQKSSQAPKLLFHYYDKDFNNEADTPDNFQSRRPNTSFCFLDIRSPGLGDTAMYLCATSRVGQPYGYTFGSGTRLTVV.

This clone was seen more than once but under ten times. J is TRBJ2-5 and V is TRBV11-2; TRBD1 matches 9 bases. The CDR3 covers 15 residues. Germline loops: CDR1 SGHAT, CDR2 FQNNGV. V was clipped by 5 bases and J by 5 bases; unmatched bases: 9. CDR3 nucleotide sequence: TGTGCCAGCAGCCCGGACAGGGGAATAGTGGAGACCCAGTACTTC. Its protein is CASSPDRGIVETQYF.

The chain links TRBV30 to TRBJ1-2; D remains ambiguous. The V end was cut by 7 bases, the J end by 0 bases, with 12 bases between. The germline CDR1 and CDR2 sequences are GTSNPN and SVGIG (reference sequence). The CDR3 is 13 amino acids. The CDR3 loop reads CASPGIANYGYTF. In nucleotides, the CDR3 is TGTGCCTCCCCCGGGATAGCTAACTATGGCTACACCTTC.

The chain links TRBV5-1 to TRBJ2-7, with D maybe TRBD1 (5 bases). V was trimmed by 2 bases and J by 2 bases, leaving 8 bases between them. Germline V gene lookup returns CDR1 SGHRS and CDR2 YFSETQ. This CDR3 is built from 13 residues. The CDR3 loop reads CASSLGDPYEQYF. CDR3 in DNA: TGCGCCAGCAGCTTAGGGGATCCCTACGAGCAGTACTTC.

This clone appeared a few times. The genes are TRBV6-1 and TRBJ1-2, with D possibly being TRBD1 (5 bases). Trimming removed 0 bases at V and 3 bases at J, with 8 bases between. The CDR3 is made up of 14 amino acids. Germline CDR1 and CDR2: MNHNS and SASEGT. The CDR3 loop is CASSEAGGDYGYTF. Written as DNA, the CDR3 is TGTGCCAGCAGTGAAGCCGGGGGAGACTATGGCTACACCTTC.

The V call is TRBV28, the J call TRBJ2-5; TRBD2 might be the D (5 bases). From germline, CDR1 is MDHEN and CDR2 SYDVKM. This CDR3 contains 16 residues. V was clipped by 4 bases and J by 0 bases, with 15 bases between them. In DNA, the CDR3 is TGTGCCAGCAGTTCCTCCCTGGGAGCGGACCAAGAGACCCAGTACTTC. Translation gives CASSSSLGADQETQYF.

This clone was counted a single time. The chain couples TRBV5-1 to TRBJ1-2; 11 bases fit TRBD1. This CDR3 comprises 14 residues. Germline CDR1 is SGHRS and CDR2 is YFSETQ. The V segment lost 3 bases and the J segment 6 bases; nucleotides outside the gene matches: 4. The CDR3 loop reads CASSSRTGGHGYTF. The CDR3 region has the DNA TGCGCCAGCAGCTCCCGGACAGGGGGCCATGGCTACACCTTC. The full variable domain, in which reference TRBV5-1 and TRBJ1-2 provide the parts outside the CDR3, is KAGVTQTPRYLIKTRGQQVTLSCSPISGHRSVSWYQQTPGQGLQFLFEYFSETQRNKGNFPGRFSGRQFSNSRSEMNVSTLELGDSALYLCASSSRTGGHGYTFGSGTRLTVV.

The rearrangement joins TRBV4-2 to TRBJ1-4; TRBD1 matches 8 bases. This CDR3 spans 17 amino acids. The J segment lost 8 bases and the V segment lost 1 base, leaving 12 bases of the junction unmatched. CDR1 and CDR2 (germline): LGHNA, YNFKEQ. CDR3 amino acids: CASSQAVQGEKREKLFF. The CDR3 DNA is TGTGCCAGCAGCCAAGCCGTACAGGGGGAGAAACGAGAAAAACTGTTTTTT.